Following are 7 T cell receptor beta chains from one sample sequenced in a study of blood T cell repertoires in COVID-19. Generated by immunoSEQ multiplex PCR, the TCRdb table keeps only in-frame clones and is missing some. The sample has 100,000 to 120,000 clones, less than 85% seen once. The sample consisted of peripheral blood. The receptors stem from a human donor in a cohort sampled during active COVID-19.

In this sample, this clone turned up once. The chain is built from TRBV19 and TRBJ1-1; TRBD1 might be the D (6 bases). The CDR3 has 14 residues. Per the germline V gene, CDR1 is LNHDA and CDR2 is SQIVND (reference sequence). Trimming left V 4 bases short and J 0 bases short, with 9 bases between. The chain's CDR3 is CASSRTGMNTEAFF. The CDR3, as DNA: TGTGCCAGTAGTAGAACAGGGATGAACACTGAAGCTTTCTTT. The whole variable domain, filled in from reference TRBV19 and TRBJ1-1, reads DGGITQSPKYLFRKEGQNVTLSCEQNLNHDAMYWYRQDPGQGLRLIYYSQIVNDFQKGDIAEGYSVSREKKESFPLTVTSAQKNPTAFYLCASSRTGMNTEAFFGQGTRLTVV.

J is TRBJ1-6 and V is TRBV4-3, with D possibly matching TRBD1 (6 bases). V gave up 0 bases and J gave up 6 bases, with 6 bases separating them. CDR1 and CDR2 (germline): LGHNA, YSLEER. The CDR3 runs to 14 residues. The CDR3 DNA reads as TGCGCCAGCAGCCAAGAACAGGGTAATTCACCCCTCCACTTT. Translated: CASSQEQGNSPLHF.

The CDR3 DNA reads TGTGCCAGCAGCCAACAGGTGTCTAGCGGCCCTAACAATGAGCAGTTCTTC. Protein sequence: CASSQQVSSGPNNEQFF. V is TRBV3-1 (or the pseudogene TRBV3-2) and J is TRBJ2-1; the match to TRBD2 covers 7 bases. The CDR3 is 17 residues long. Germline V gives CDR1 LGHDT, CDR2 YNNKEL (reference sequence). The ends lost 2 bases at V and 5 bases at J; junction bases unmatched: 12.

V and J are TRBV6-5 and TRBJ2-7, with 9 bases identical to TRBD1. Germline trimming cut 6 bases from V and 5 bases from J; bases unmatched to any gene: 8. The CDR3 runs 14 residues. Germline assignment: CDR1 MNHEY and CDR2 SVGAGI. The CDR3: CASSLQGAVDEQYF. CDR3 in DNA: TGTGCCAGCAGCTTACAGGGGGCGGTCGACGAGCAGTACTTC.

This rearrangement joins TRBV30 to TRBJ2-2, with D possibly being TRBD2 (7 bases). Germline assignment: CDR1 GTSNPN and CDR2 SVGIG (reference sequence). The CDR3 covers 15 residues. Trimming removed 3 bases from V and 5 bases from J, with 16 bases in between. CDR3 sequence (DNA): TGTGCCTGGAGCCGGGGGCGGGGGAGAACCGGGGAGCTGTTTTTT. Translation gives CAWSRGRGRTGELFF.

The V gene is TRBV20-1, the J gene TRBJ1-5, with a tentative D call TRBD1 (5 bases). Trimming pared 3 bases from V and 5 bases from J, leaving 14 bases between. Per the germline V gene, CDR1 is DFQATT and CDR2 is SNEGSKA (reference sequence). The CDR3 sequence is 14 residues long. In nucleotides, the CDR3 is TGCAGTGCTAGTGCACCAGGGTATCATCAGCCCCAGCATTTT. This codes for CSASAPGYHQPQHF.

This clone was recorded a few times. CDR3 sequence reads: CASRRTGGNTGELFF. The CDR3 nucleotides are TGTGCCAGCAGACGGACAGGGGGCAACACCGGGGAGCTGTTTTTT. The J gene is TRBJ2-2, the V gene TRBV2; 11 nucleotides agree with TRBD1. V lost 6 bases to trimming and J lost 2 bases; unmatched junction nucleotides: 2. Germline CDR1 reads SNHLY; CDR2 reads FYNNEI. The CDR3 spans 15 residues. The full variable domain, with the rest looked up from reference TRBV2 and TRBJ2-2, is EPEVTQTPSHQVTQMGQEVILRCVPISNHLYFYWYRQILGQKVEFLVSFYNNEISEKSEIFDDQFSVERPDGSNFTLKIRSTKLEDSAMYFCASRRTGGNTGELFFGEGSRLTVL.